Listed below are T cell receptor beta chains from one sample, sequenced in a study of cytomegalovirus exposure and HLA in healthy donors. Some clones are missing from TCRdb's copy, which holds only in-frame ones; the method was immunoSEQ multiplex PCR. The sample holds some 180,000 clones, around 80% seen once. The sequenced sample consisted of PBMCs. These receptors came from a woman in her 30s in good health and CMV-seropositive. The CDR3 runs from the conserved cysteine through the conserved F or W. Each record gives: D gene, J gene, V gene, clone size, CDR3 DNA, CDR3 protein. D genes are given only for firm matches. Clone size is given for some rows only: seen once, a few or many times, or a class if the clone is expanded.

TRBD1 TRBJ2-6 TRBV18 - TGTGCCAGCTCACCAAGGACAGGGCGCGGGGCCAACGTCCTGACTTTC CASSPRTGRGANVLTF
TRBD1 TRBJ2-7 TRBV6-5 - TGTGCCAGCAAGATTGACAGGGGCGGCTACGAGCAGTACTTC CASKIDRGGYEQYF
- TRBJ1-2 TRBV6-1 once TGTGCCAGCAGTGAAGCGGGCGAATACTATGGCTACACCTTC CASSEAGEYYGYTF
- TRBJ1-3 TRBV11-3 - TGTGCCAGCCAGGCAACTTCTGGAAACACCATATATTTT CASQATSGNTIYF
TRBD2 TRBJ2-7 TRBV11-2 - TGTGCCAGCAGCCCCCTGGGGGGGATATCCTACGAGCAGTACTTC CASSPLGGISYEQYF
- TRBJ1-4 TRBV7-9 once TGTGCCAGCAGACCTAACCAGGCAACTAATGAAAAACTGTTTTTT CASRPNQATNEKLFF
TRBD2 TRBJ2-1 TRBV11-2 once TGTGCCAGCAGACGGACTAGCGGGAGTTACAATGAGCAGTTCTTC CASRRTSGSYNEQFF
- TRBJ2-5 TRBV7-2 once TGTGCCAGCAGCCCCCTTTTACGCAGTTCCCAAGAGACCCAGTACTTC CASSPLLRSSQETQYF
- TRBJ2-7 TRBV7-9 - TGTGCCAGCAGTGCCCGGGACAACCCCTACGAGCAGTACTTC CASSARDNPYEQYF
- TRBJ1-2 TRBV7-9 few TGTGCCAGCAGCTTAGGGGGGGACTATGGCTACACCTTC CASSLGGDYGYTF
TRBD2 TRBJ2-1 TRBV19 - TGTGCCAGTAGTACGCTAGCGGGGGGCAATGAGCAGTTCTTC CASSTLAGGNEQFF
TRBD1 TRBJ2-7 TRBV27 - TGTGCCAGCAGCCGGACAGGGACCTACGAGCAGTACTTC CASSRTGTYEQYF
- TRBJ1-5 TRBV7-2 - TGTGCCAGCAGCTTACCAGGGTTATTGGGTCAGCCCCAGCATTTT CASSLPGLLGQPQHF
TRBD1 TRBJ1-6 TRBV27 - TGTGCCAGCAGTTCTCCGGGACAGGGGCCTTCACCCCTCCACTTT CASSSPGQGPSPLHF